Here is one T cell receptor beta chain with its context. Its antigen remains unidentified. TCRdb's table, derived via immunoSEQ multiplex PCR, lists solely in-frame clones and lacks some. Of about 150,000 clones in the sample, approximately 91% were seen once. This specimen comes from a study of T cell responses to AZD1222 COVID-19 vaccine. Whole-study findings and limits: The study sampled repertoires only after the peak T cell response. With dominance at 160-218 and 743-854, vaccine-associated CD4 TCRs spanned spike. Nearly half of spike-specific TCRs reportedly go after variant regions that carry no mutations.

Germline V gives CDR1 SGHTA, CDR2 FQGNSA. CDR3 length: 13 amino acids. The ends were cut back, 4 bases at V and 5 bases at J, with 12 bases in the middle. The TCR comes from an adult who had recovered from COVID-19. Sequenced here: peripheral blood, sampled after recovery from COVID-19. V usage is TRBV7-2 and J usage is TRBJ2-7; D is unresolved. This CDR3 reads CASSSQAGHEQYF. Here the CDR3 DNA reads TGTGCCAGCAGCTCCCAAGCCGGACACGAGCAGTACTTC.